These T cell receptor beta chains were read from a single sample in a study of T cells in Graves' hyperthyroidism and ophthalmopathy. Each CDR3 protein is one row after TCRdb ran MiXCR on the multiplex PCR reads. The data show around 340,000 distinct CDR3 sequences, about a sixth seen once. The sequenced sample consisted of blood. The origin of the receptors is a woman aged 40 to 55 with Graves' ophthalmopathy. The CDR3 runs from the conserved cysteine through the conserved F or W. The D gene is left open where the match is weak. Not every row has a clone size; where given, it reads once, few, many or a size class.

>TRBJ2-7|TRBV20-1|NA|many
TGCAGTGCTAGAGACACCTACGAGCAGTACTTC
CSARDTYEQYF
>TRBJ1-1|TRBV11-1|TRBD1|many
TGTGCCAGCAGCCCTATTCGGGGACAGGGGGCGTCGAACACTGAAGCTTTCTTT
CASSPIRGQGASNTEAFF
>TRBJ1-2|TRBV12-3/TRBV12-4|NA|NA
TGTGCCAGCGGGCAGTCATTTTGGTATGGCTACACCTTC
CASGQSFWYGYTF
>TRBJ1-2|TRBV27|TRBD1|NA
TGTGCCAGCAGTAGTCGCGCAGGGGGCTTCTATGGCTACACCTTC
CASSSRAGGFYGYTF
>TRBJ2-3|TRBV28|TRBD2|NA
TGTGCCAGCAGTCTTAAAACCCTCGTAGCGGGAGTTACAGATACGCAGTATTTT
CASSLKTLVAGVTDTQYF
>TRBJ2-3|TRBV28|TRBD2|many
TGTGCCAGCAGTGTACTTGGGGAGGGCGACACAGATACGCAGTATTTT
CASSVLGEGDTDTQYF
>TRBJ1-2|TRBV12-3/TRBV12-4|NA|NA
TGTGCCAGCAGTTACCGGGAACTCTATGGCTACACCTTC
CASSYRELYGYTF
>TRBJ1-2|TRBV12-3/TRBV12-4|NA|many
TGTGCCAGCAGTTTAGAGGTCCCGCTGGGCTACACCTTC
CASSLEVPLGYTF
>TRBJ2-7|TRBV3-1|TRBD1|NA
TGTGCCAGCAGCCAAGTCGACAGGGGTAGCGAGCAGTACTTC
CASSQVDRGSEQYF
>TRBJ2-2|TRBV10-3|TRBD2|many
TGTGCCAGTCAGCGGGAGTTTGGAAAGAACACCGGGGAGCTGTTTTTT
CASQREFGKNTGELFF
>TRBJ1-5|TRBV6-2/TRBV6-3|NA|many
TGTGCCAGTTGTGAGTGGTCTCAGCCCCAGCATTTT
CASCEWSQPQHF
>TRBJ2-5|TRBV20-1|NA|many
TGCAGTGCTAGAGCGGGTACCGAGACCCAGTACTTC
CSARAGTETQYF
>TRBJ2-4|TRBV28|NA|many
TGTGCCAGCAGTGTTCAGGTGGAAAACATTCAGTACTTC
CASSVQVENIQYF
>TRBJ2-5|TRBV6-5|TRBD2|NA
TGTGCCAGCAGTTACGTAGCGGGGGAGGGGCAGACCCAGTACTTC
CASSYVAGEGQTQYF
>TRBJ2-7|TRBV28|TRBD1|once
TGTGCCAGCAGCTCGGACAGGACCTACGAGCAGTACTTC
CASSSDRTYEQYF
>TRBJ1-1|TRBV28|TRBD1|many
TGTGCCAGCAGGAGGGACAGGGAGTTTTGGGTTACTGAAGCTTCCTTT
CASRRDREFWVTEASF
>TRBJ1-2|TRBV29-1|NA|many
TGCAGCGTTGAGGACCTCGCTAACTATGGCTACACCTTC
CSVEDLANYGYTF
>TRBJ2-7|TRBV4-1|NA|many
TGCGCCAGCAGCCAAGAATACGCCGGACTCTACGAGCAGTACTTC
CASSQEYAGLYEQYF
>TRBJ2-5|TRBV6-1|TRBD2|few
TGTGCCAGCAGTGTCAGACTAGCGGGAGGGCCGGGCGGGAAGACCCAGTACTTC
CASSVRLAGGPGGKTQYF
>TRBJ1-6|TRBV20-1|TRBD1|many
TGCAGTGCTACCCAAGGGACAGTTAATTCACCCCTCCACTTT
CSATQGTVNSPLHF
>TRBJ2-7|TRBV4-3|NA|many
TGCGCCAGCAGCCAAGATCAGACGACTTTCACCCACGAGCAGTACTTC
CASSQDQTTFTHEQYF
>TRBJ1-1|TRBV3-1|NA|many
TGTGCCAGCAGCCAAGATCGGGTCCGGAACACTGAAGCTTTCTTT
CASSQDRVRNTEAFF
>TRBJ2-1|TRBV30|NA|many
TGTGCCTGGAGCCATGGGGGGACGGATCCGTTCTTC
CAWSHGGTDPFF
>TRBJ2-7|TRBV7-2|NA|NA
TGTGCCAGCAGCTCAAGGACTAACTCCTACGAGCAGTACTTC
CASSSRTNSYEQYF
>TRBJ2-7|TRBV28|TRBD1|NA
TGTGCCAGCACCCCCGCGGAGACAGGGGGCCTCTACGAGCAGTACTTC
CASTPAETGGLYEQYF
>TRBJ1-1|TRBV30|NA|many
TGTGCCTGGAGCCGGCTTGTGAACACTGAAGCTTTCTTT
CAWSRLVNTEAFF
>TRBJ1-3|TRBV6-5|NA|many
TGTGCCAGCAGTTTGGACGCTTACTCTGGAAACACCATATATTTT
CASSLDAYSGNTIYF
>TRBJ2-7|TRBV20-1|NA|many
TGCAGTGCTCCCGCCCGATTTCAAGGACCCGAGCAGTACTTC
CSAPARFQGPEQYF